The source of this TCR beta chain is a study of cytomegalovirus exposure and HLA in healthy donors. Primers: 60 Vbeta forward and 13 Jbeta reverse. The method was immunoSEQ multiplex PCR; TCRdb's version includes in-frame clones alone and lacks a portion of them. The profile shows over 150,000 clones, around nine tenths of them singletons. Germline assignment: CDR1 SGDLS and CDR2 YYNGEE. The CDR3 covers 14 residues. V shed 3 bases, J shed 4 bases, and the junction held 6 bases outside the gene matches. This TCR was sampled from a woman in her thirties in good health and CMV-seronegative. V usage is TRBV9 and J usage is TRBJ1-2; 7 nucleotides match TRBD1. The sequenced sample consisted of PBMCs. CDR3 nucleotides: TGTGCCAGCAGCGCCACCGGGACAGTCTATGGCTACACCTTC. The encoded protein is CASSATGTVYGYTF.